One sample yielded the 2 T cell receptor beta chains listed below, sequenced in a study of T cell responses to AZD1222 COVID-19 vaccine (dated by TCRdb to the early 2020s). This specimen's time point label, per the study, means: baseline before first vaccination. Receptor libraries were prepared by the immunoSEQ multiplex PCR assay. The source is immuneACCESS, and TCRdb retained only in-frame sequences with V and J called. Part of the clones is not carried over; for the studies checked, unresolved V genes explain less than half of this, and the remainder is unexplained. The sample table shows more than 85,000 clones, and around 85% are seen once. 3.5% to 5.5% of the sample is in the top ten clones. The sequences come from peripheral blood, collected on day 0 of AZD1222 vaccination. Receptors were obtained from an adult in good health.

The CDR3 here is CASSPPGGLRTEAFF. Written as DNA, the CDR3 is TGTGCCAGCAGCCCGCCGGGGGGGCTACGGACTGAAGCTTTCTTT. The V gene is TRBV7-2, the J gene TRBJ1-1; D possibly corresponds to TRBD1 (6 bases). Germline CDR1 reads SGHTA; CDR2 reads FQGNSA. This CDR3 spans 15 amino acids. The V end lost 5 bases, the J end lost 5 bases, and 18 bases lay between the germline ends.

The V call is TRBV27, the J call TRBJ1-2; D is unresolved. V was shortened by 5 bases and J by 6 bases, with 22 bases between the two germline ends. Germline V gene lookup returns CDR1 MNHEY and CDR2 SMNVEV (reference sequence). This CDR3 has 16 amino acids. The CDR3 nucleotides are TGTGCCAGCAGTATCCGGGCGGAACGGCTCGCTAATGGCTACACCTTC. This sequence encodes CASSIRAERLANGYTF.